These T cell receptor beta chains were read from a single sample in a study of radiotherapy plus CTLA-4 blockade in lung cancer. TCRdb's table, derived via immunoSEQ multiplex PCR, lists solely in-frame clones and lacks some. The sample carries about 59,000 clones, 72% recorded once. The sequencing used peripheral blood, collected from a patient treated with radiotherapy plus ipilimumab. The origin of the receptors is a human donor with non-small cell lung cancer whose response to radiotherapy plus ipilimumab could not be evaluated. CDR3s include the opening cysteine and the closing phenylalanine or tryptophan. D genes are given only for firm matches.

TRBV6-1	NA	TRBJ1-5	CAVGATGFGEPQHF	TGTGCTGTAGGCGCCACAGGGTTTGGGGAGCCCCAGCATTTT
TRBV5-1	NA	TRBJ1-5	CASSLASRNQPQHF	TGCGCCAGCAGCTTGGCTTCCCGCAATCAGCCCCAGCATTTT
TRBV30	NA	TRBJ1-2	CAWSGPRPGYGYTF	TGTGCCTGGAGTGGTCCGAGGCCGGGCTATGGCTACACCTTC
TRBV10-3	NA	TRBJ1-1	CAISDRVEAFF	TGTGCCATCAGTGACAGGGTGGAAGCTTTCTTT
TRBV28	NA	TRBJ2-7	CASSLFGPPSGEQYF	TGTGCCAGCAGTTTGTTCGGTCCCCCCTCGGGGGAGCAGTACTTC
TRBV6-1	NA	TRBJ2-1	CASSEAGTHNEQFF	TGTGCCAGCAGTGAGGCGGGAACCCACAATGAGCAGTTCTTC
TRBV19	NA	TRBJ1-1	CASSWGEAEAFF	TGTGCCAGTAGCTGGGGGGAGGCTGAAGCTTTCTTT
TRBV19	NA	TRBJ1-6	CASSIRAQGLGNSPLHF	TGTGCCAGTAGTATTCGAGCGCAGGGTTTGGGTAATTCACCCCTCCACTTT
TRBV5-6	NA	TRBJ2-1	CASSSQGFGEQFF	TGTGCCAGCAGCTCCCAGGGATTCGGTGAGCAGTTCTTC
TRBV2	NA	TRBJ1-2	CATYGGAGYTF	TGTGCCACCTACGGGGGTGCTGGCTACACCTTC
TRBV7-3	TRBD2	TRBJ2-5	CASSPTGAGGPETQYF	TGTGCCAGCAGCCCAACCGGGGCGGGGGGGCCGGAGACCCAGTACTTC
TRBV20-1	NA	TRBJ1-1	CSVYGQKQAFF	TGCAGTGTTTATGGACAGAAACAAGCTTTCTTT
TRBV5-6	NA	TRBJ2-7	CASTGLLVYEQYF	TGTGCCAGCACCGGACTCCTAGTGTACGAGCAGTACTTC
TRBV21-1	NA	TRBJ2-7	CASSWLGLPSSYEQYF	TGTGCCAGCAGCTGGCTAGGTCTGCCTTCGTCCTACGAGCAGTACTTC